This section outlines one TCR beta chain sequence together with its context. Trimming removed 5 bases from V and 1 base from J, with 11 bases in between. Germline V gives CDR1 SGHAT, CDR2 FQNNGV. The CDR3 is 14 amino acids. Sequencing used immunoSEQ multiplex PCR; TCRdb keeps in-frame clones, though not all of them. The sample yields about 170,000 clones, about 94% seen once. The data were obtained in a study of control samples from healthy donors and cancer patients. The sequence came from a woman aged 60-75 years in good health. J is TRBJ1-1 and V is TRBV11-2; a weak D match, TRBD1 (6 bases). Sequenced sample: blood. Here the CDR3 DNA reads TGTGCCAGCAGCCATACAGGGAAGAACACTGAAGCTTTCTTT. Its translation is CASSHTGKNTEAFF.